This is a list of T cell receptor beta chains from one sample in a study of T cell changes during pregnancy in multiple sclerosis. TCRdb's table, derived via immunoSEQ multiplex PCR, lists solely in-frame clones and lacks some. Among 50,000 to 75,000 clones, over 90% were seen once, and the ten largest hold around 2.5%. The sequenced sample was CD8+ T cells from peripheral blood mononuclear cells, obtained in the third trimester of pregnancy. The receptors here all came from a female donor with multiple sclerosis, enrolled in a pregnancy study. The CDR3 runs from the conserved cysteine through the conserved F or W.

len	v_gene	j_gene	CDR3aa
14	TRBV29-1	TRBJ1-1	CSAPGQGMSTEAFF
14	TRBV5-1	TRBJ2-7	CASTWTGGHGEQYF
16	TRBV5-8	TRBJ1-5	CASSPEQAISNQPQHF
14	TRBV6-6	TRBJ2-5	CASSYGEGVETQYF
13	TRBV5-1	TRBJ1-1	CASSLEGGLEAFF
10	TRBV20-1	TRBJ1-2	CSAPPPNYTF
13	TRBV30	TRBJ2-7	CAWSVTSSYEQYF
15	TRBV4-2	TRBJ2-5	CASSQDREGQETQYF
13	TRBV4-1	TRBJ2-3	CASSLGVGDTQYF
14	TRBV5-6	TRBJ2-5	CASSLGTGIQTQYF